This T cell receptor (beta chain) is from a study of cytotoxic CD8 clonotypes in ibrutinib-treated CLL. The study's findings and limits: Rising at ibrutinib response, clonality subsequently fell back toward baseline at progression.

Library input was around 1.9 micrograms of DNA from cryopreserved PBMCs. V gave up 8 bases and J gave up 4 bases, with 3 bases separating them. The germline gives CDR1 MDHEN, CDR2 SYDVKM. This CDR3 has 9 amino acids. Sequencing used immunoSEQ multiplex PCR; TCRdb keeps in-frame clones, though not all of them. The table records about 130,000 clones, 75% to 80% of them present only once. Regarding this clone: Its specificity is not known.

The V call is TRBV28, the J call TRBJ2-7; D is ambiguous. The TCR was taken from a human donor with chronic lymphocytic leukemia. Sequencing was performed on PBMCs, taken after 24 months of ibrutinib treatment. The CDR3 nucleotides read TGTGCCAGCGGGTACGAGCAGTACTTC. Protein: CASGYEQYF.